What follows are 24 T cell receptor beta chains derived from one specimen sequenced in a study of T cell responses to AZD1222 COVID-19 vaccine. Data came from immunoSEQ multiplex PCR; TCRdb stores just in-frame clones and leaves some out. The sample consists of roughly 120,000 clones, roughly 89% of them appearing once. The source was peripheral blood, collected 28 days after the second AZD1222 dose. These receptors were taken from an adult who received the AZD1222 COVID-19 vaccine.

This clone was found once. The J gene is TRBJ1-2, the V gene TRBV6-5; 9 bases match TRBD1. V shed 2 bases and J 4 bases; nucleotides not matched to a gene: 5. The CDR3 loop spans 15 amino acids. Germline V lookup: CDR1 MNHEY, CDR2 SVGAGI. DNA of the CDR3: TGTGCCAGCAGTTACCCCGGGACAGGGTCCTATGGCTACACCTTC. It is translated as CASSYPGTGSYGYTF.

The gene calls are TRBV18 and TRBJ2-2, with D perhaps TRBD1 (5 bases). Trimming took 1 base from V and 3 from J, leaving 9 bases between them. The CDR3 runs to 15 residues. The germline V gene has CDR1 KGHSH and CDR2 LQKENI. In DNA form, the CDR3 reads TGTGCCAGCTCACCACTTGGCAGGGACACCGGGGAGCTGTTTTTT. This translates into CASSPLGRDTGELFF. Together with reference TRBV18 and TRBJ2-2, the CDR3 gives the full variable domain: NAGVMQNPRHLVRRRGQEARLRCSPMKGHSHVYWYRQLPEEGLKFMVYLQKENIIDESGMPKERFSAEFPKEGPSILRIQQVVRGDSAAYFCASSPLGRDTGELFFGEGSRLTVL.

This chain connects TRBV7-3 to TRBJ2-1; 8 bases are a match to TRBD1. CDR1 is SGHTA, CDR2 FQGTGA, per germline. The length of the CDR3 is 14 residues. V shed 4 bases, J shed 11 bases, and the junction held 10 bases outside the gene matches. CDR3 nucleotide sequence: TGTGCCAGCAGCTCTACCCAGGGGGCCCCCAAGCAGTTCTTC. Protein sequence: CASSSTQGAPKQFF.

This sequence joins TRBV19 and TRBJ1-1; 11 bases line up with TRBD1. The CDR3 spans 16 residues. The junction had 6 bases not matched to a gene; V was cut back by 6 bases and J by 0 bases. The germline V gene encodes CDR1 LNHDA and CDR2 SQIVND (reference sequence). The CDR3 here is CASSSDRGLLNTEAFF. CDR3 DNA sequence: TGTGCCAGTAGCTCGGACAGGGGGCTTCTGAACACTGAAGCTTTCTTT.

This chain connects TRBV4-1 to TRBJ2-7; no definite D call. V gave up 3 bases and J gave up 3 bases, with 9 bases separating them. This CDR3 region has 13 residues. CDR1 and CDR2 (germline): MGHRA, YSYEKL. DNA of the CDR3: TGCGCCAGCAGCCAGCGGTCAAGCTACGAGCAGTACTTC. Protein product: CASSQRSSYEQYF.

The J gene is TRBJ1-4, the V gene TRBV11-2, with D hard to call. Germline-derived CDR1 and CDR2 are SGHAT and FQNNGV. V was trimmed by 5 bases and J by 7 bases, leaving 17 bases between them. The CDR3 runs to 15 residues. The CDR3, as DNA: TGTGCCAGCAGCCCCGGCGGGCGGGGAGCTGAAAAACTGTTTTTT. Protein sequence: CASSPGGRGAEKLFF.

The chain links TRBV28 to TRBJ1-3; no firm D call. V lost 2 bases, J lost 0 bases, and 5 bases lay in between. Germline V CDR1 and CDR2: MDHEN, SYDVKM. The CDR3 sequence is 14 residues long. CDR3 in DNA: TGTGCCAGCAGTTTAGGCGGCTCTGGAAACACCATATATTTT. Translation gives CASSLGGSGNTIYF.

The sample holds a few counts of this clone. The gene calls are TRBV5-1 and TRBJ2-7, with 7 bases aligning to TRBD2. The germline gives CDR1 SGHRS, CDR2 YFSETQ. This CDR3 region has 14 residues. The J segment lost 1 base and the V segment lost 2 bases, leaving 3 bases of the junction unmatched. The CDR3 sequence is CASSFGGGSYEQYF. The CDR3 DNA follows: TGCGCCAGCAGCTTTGGGGGAGGGTCCTACGAGCAGTACTTC.

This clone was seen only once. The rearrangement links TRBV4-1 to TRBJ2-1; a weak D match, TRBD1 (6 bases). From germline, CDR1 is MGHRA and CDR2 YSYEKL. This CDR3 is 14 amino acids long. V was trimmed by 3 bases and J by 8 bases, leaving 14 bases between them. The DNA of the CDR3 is TGCGCCAGCAGCCAGACGTTACAGGGCTATGAGCAGTTCTTC. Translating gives CASSQTLQGYEQFF.

The CDR3: CASSSRSGLETQYF. The CDR3 DNA reads as TGCGCCAGCAGCTCAAGATCGGGACTAGAGACCCAGTACTTC. V and J are TRBV4-1 and TRBJ2-5; maybe TRBD2 (6 bases). This CDR3 is 14 amino acids long. The V end lost 5 bases, the J end lost 4 bases, and 14 bases lay between the germline ends. From germline, CDR1 is MGHRA and CDR2 YSYEKL.

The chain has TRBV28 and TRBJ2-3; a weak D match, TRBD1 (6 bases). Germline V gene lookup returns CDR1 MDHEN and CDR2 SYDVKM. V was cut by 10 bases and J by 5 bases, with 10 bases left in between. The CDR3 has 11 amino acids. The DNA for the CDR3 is TGTGCCATTAAGGGGGAAGATACGCAGTATTTT. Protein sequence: CAIKGEDTQYF.

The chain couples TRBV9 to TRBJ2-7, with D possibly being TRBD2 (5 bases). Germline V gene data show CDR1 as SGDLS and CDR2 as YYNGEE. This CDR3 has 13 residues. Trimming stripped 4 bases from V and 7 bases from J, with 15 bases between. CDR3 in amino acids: CASSSPGKGEQYF. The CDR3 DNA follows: TGTGCCAGCAGCTCCCCCGGGAAAGGGGAGCAGTACTTC.

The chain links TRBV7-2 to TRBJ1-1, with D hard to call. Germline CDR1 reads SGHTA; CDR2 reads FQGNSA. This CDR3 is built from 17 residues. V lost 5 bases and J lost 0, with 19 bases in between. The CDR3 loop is CASSPTGTGMLNTEAFF. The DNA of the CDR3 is TGTGCCAGCAGCCCGACTGGTACGGGGATGTTGAACACTGAAGCTTTCTTT.

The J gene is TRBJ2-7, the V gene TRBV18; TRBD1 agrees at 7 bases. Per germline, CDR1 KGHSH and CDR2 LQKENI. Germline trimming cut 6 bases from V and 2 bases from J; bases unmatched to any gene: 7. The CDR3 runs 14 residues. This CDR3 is CASSPGTEAYEQYF. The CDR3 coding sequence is TGTGCCAGCTCCCCCGGGACAGAAGCCTACGAGCAGTACTTC. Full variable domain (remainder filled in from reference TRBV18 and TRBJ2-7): NAGVMQNPRHLVRRRGQEARLRCSPMKGHSHVYWYRQLPEEGLKFMVYLQKENIIDESGMPKERFSAEFPKEGPSILRIQQVVRGDSAAYFCASSPGTEAYEQYFGPGTRLTVT.

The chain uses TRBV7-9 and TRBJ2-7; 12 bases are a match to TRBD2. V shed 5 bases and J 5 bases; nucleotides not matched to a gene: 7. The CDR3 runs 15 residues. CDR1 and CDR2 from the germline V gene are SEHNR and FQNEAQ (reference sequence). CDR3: CASSALAGGLHEQYF. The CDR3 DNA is TGTGCCAGCAGCGCCCTAGCGGGGGGGCTGCACGAGCAGTACTTC.

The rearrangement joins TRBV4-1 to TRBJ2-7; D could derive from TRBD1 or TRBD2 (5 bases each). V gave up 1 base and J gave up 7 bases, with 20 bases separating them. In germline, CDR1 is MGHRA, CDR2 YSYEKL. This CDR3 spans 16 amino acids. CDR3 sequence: CASSQVGRHRPREQYF. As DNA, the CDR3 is TGCGCCAGCAGCCAAGTGGGACGGCATCGCCCGCGAGAGCAGTACTTC.

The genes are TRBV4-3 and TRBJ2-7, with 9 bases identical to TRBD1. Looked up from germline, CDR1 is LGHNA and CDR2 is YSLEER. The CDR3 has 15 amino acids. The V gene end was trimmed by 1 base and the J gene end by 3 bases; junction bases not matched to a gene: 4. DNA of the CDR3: TGCGCCAGCAGCCAAGCGCACAGGGGGCTCTACGAGCAGTACTTC. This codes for CASSQAHRGLYEQYF.

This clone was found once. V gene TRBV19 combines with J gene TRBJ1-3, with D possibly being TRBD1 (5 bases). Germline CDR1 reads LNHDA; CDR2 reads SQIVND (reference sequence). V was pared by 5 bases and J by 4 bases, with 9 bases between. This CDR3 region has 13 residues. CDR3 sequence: CASSSGMGNTIYF. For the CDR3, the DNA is TGTGCCAGTAGTTCAGGGATGGGAAACACCATATATTTT.

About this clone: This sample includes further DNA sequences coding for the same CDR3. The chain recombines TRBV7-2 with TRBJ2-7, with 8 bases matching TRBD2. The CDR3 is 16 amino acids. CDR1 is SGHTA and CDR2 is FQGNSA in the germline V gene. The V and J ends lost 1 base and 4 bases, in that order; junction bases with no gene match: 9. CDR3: CASSLGGGGRPYEQYF. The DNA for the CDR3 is TGTGCCAGCAGCTTAGGGGGCGGGGGGCGACCGTACGAGCAGTACTTC.

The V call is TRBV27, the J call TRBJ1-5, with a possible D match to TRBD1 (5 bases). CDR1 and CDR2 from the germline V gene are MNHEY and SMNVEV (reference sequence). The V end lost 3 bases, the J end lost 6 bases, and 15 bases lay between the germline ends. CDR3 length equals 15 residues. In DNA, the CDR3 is TGTGCCAGCAGTTTTTTGGGGGACGTCCTTCAGCCCCAGCATTTT. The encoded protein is CASSFLGDVLQPQHF.

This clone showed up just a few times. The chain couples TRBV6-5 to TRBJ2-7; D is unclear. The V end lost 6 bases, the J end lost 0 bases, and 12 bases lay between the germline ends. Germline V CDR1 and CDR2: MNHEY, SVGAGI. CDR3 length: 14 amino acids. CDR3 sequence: CASRRRRSSYEQYF. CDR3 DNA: TGTGCCAGCAGGAGACGAAGGAGCTCCTACGAGCAGTACTTC.

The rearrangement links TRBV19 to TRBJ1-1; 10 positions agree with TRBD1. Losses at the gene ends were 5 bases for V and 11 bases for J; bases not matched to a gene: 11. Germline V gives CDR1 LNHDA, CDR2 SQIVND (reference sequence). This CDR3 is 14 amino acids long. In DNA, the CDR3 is TGTGCCAGTAGTGGCCGGGACAGGGGTGGAGATGCTTTCTTT. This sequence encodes CASSGRDRGGDAFF.

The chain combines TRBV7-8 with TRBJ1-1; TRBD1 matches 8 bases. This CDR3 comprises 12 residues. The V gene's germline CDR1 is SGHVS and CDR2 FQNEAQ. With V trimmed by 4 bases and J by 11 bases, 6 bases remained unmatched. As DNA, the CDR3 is TGTGCCAGCAGCTCAAGGACAGGGATGGCTTTCTTT. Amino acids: CASSSRTGMAFF.

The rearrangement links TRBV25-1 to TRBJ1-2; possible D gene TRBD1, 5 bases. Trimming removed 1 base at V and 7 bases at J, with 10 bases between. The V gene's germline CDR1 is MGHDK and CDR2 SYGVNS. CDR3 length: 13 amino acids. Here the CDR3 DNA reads TGTGCCAGCAGTGAATCGATCAGGGCTGGCTACACCTTC. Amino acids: CASSESIRAGYTF.